This is a list of T cell receptor beta chains from one sample in a study of cytomegalovirus exposure and HLA in healthy donors. Some clones are missing from TCRdb's copy, which holds only in-frame ones; the method was immunoSEQ multiplex PCR. The sample yields roughly 250,000 clones, 72% seen once. Material for sequencing was PBMCs. All receptors come from a female donor in good health and CMV-seronegative. The conserved cysteine and the conserved F or W are not part of the CDR3 here. The D gene is left open where the match is weak.

CDR3 length	D gene	V gene	J gene	CDR3 protein
13	TRBD2	TRBV5-1	TRBJ2-3	ASSWTSGIGDTQY
15	TRBD1	TRBV2	TRBJ1-4	ASSEMNPGQGEEKLF
11	NA	TRBV7-9	TRBJ2-1	ASSLGQPGEQF
15	TRBD2	TRBV14	TRBJ2-2	ASSLWASGRADGELF
12	NA	TRBV11-2	TRBJ2-7	ASSLVVSEGEQY
13	NA	TRBV28	TRBJ1-5	ASSLAGLENQPQH
9	NA	TRBV2	TRBJ1-6	ASTQGSPLH
14	TRBD1	TRBV19	TRBJ2-1	ASSKALVTGANEQF
12	TRBD2	TRBV6-5	NA	ASSSSGLPYEQY
11	NA	TRBV30	TRBJ1-1	AWSHTRNTEAF
12	TRBD1	TRBV6-5	TRBJ2-1	ASSPGDRNNEQF
11	NA	TRBV6-4	TRBJ2-7	ASSGTLGGEQY
15	TRBD2	TRBV19	TRBJ2-5	ASSIDPPGLAGETQY
11	TRBD1	TRBV10-3	TRBJ2-2	AIRGQVAGELF
14	TRBD1	TRBV7-2	TRBJ1-2	ASSLVNPGQGKGYT
11	NA	TRBV7-2	TRBJ2-5	ASSPGTVETQY
11	TRBD2	TRBV30	TRBJ2-5	AFSSGSQETQY
12	NA	TRBV6-5	TRBJ1-1	ATTFKQTNTEAF
14	TRBD1	TRBV28	TRBJ1-5	ASSSLKGQGGQPQH
15	TRBD1	TRBV27	TRBJ2-1	ASSSNSGGSSYNEQF
13	TRBD2	TRBV6-1	TRBJ2-7	ASSEAEAGSYEQY
14	NA	TRBV18	TRBJ2-3	ASSPQASTPTDTQY
12	TRBD1	TRBV2	TRBJ2-4	ASSGDRGQNIQY
12	NA	TRBV6-5	TRBJ2-2	ASMWGGNTGELF
11	NA	TRBV6-5	TRBJ1-1	ASSVPLGAEAF
14	NA	TRBV11-2	TRBJ2-7	ASSPSASLKYYEQY
9	NA	TRBV20-1	TRBJ2-7	SARQVNEQY
10	NA	TRBV5-5	TRBJ2-7	ASSADTYEQY
13	NA	TRBV10-3	TRBJ1-3	AISDLTFSGNTIY
11	NA	TRBV25-1	TRBJ2-7	ASRGQPTYEQY
11	NA	TRBV10-2	TRBJ2-7	ASSESSLFGQY
9	NA	TRBV20-1	TRBJ2-5	SARRGETQY
12	NA	TRBV5-6	TRBJ2-3	ASSLGQVTDTQY
13	NA	TRBV2	TRBJ1-1	ASSEAQHGRGLAF
11	NA	TRBV5-1	TRBJ1-2	ASSPEYRGGYT
12	TRBD1	TRBV7-9	TRBJ2-3	ASSSRQGTDTQY
12	NA	TRBV5-6	TRBJ2-5	ASSLAGTRETQY
9	TRBD1	TRBV30	TRBJ2-7	AWGQAYEQY
11	NA	TRBV5-1	TRBJ2-5	ASLRWPGETQY
13	TRBD1	TRBV5-4	TRBJ2-5	ASSFRDRAGETQY
12	NA	TRBV6-5	TRBJ1-1	ASSRSHDRTEAF
13	NA	TRBV15	TRBJ1-5	ATSRDAPINQPQH
11	TRBD1	TRBV2	TRBJ1-5	ASRGQISQPQH
13	NA	TRBV28	TRBJ2-5	ASSLSRLGQETQY
12	TRBD2	TRBV6-1	TRBJ2-7	ASSEESGAHEQY
16	TRBD2	TRBV11-2	TRBJ2-7	ASSPLRRTSGRTYEQY
12	TRBD1	TRBV6-1	TRBJ1-2	ASTETGGWNGYT
12	TRBD1	TRBV7-2	TRBJ2-7	ASRFGQGPYEQY
15	TRBD2	TRBV7-6	TRBJ2-3	ASSTPLAGARTDTQY
10	TRBD1	TRBV6-4	TRBJ1-5	ATDRTGQPQH
13	TRBD1	TRBV6-1	TRBJ1-2	ASTPGEGADYGYT
14	TRBD1	TRBV9	TRBJ1-1	ASSERTGGKRTEAF
13	TRBD1	TRBV4-1	TRBJ1-5	ASSHRQGEDQPQH
10	NA	TRBV19	TRBJ1-1	ASRDRFTEAF
16	TRBD1	TRBV5-6	TRBJ1-3	ASSRRLTPGTGENTIY
12	TRBD2	TRBV5-1	TRBJ2-5	ASSLSGGQETQY
11	TRBD1	TRBV27	TRBJ1-2	ATQTGLNYGYT
14	NA	TRBV7-9	TRBJ2-1	ASSLTLGEGDNEQF